The 21 T cell receptor beta chains reported below all come from one sample, sequenced in a study of shared clonotypes between healthy human individuals. Generated by immunoSEQ multiplex PCR, the TCRdb table keeps only in-frame clones and is missing some. The table includes roughly 1.4 million clones, around 98.5% detected once. Sequenced: naive CD4+ T cells sorted from blood. Specified subset: CD45RA+ positively selected. The receptors shown here come from a man between 25 and 39 years old in good health.

The rearrangement links TRBV5-1 to TRBJ2-7; D possibly corresponds to TRBD2 (5 bases). Germline V gene data show CDR1 as SGHRS and CDR2 as YFSETQ. V dropped 3 bases and J dropped 2 bases, with 9 bases sitting between them. The CDR3 loop spans 13 amino acids. CDR3 DNA sequence: TGCGCCAGCAGCTCGTTGGGAGCCTACGAGCAGTACTTC. As protein: CASSSLGAYEQYF.

The chain couples TRBV28 to TRBJ1-2, with 10 bases identical to TRBD1. CDR1 MDHEN and CDR2 SYDVKM come from the germline V gene. The CDR3 covers 15 residues. The V segment lost 5 bases and the J segment 8 bases; nucleotides outside the gene matches: 11. This CDR3 is CASSRTGGNTGGYTF. The CDR3 DNA reads TGTGCCAGCAGTAGGACAGGGGGTAATACGGGCGGCTACACCTTC.

The rearrangement uses TRBV19 and TRBJ1-5; D is perhaps TRBD1 (5 bases). Germline assignment: CDR1 LNHDA and CDR2 SQIVND (reference sequence). The CDR3 spans 13 residues. The CDR3 nucleotides are TGTGCAGTTGGGGCAGTAGGCAATCAGCCCCAGCATTTT. Its protein product is CAVGAVGNQPQHF.

This clone was seen only once. This chain connects TRBV5-6 to TRBJ1-1; D is perhaps TRBD1 (5 bases). The germline V gene has CDR1 SGHDT and CDR2 YYEEEE. V gave up 3 bases and J gave up 2 bases, with 14 bases separating them. The length of the CDR3 is 15 residues. CDR3 protein: CASSSPGPRNTEAFF. The CDR3, as DNA: TGTGCCAGCAGCTCGCCGGGGCCGCGAAACACTGAAGCTTTCTTT.

This chain links TRBV18 with TRBJ1-1; D might be TRBD1 (5 bases). The CDR3 totals 14 residues. Trimming took off 0 bases at V and 2 bases at J, with 7 bases between the two ends. Germline V gene sequence: CDR1 KGHSH, CDR2 LQKENI. CDR3 in DNA: TGTGCCAGCTCACCACCCGGGGACAACACTGAAGCTTTCTTT. Protein product: CASSPPGDNTEAFF. Supplemented by reference TRBV18 and TRBJ1-1, the full variable domain reads NAGVMQNPRHLVRRRGQEARLRCSPMKGHSHVYWYRQLPEEGLKFMVYLQKENIIDESGMPKERFSAEFPKEGPSILRIQQVVRGDSAAYFCASSPPGDNTEAFFGQGTRLTVV.

This chain connects TRBV6-1 to TRBJ2-2; no reliable D call. Germline CDR1 reads MNHNS; CDR2 reads SASEGT. Trimming cost V 2 bases and J 5 bases, with 6 bases left between them. The CDR3 has 13 residues. CDR3: CASSEIGTGELFF. The CDR3 nucleotides are TGTGCCAGCAGTGAAATCGGTACCGGGGAGCTGTTTTTT.

The J gene is TRBJ2-1, the V gene TRBV6-6; 7 nucleotides agree with TRBD1. The CDR3 totals 15 residues. Trimming at V came to 6 bases and at J to 1 base, leaving 6 bases not matched to a gene. The germline CDR1 and CDR2 sequences are MNHNY and SVGAGI (reference sequence). The CDR3 nucleotides are TGTGCCAGCAGATTAGGGGGCAGGTCCTACAATGAGCAGTTCTTC. Translation: CASRLGGRSYNEQFF.

The gene calls are TRBV15 and TRBJ2-5; TRBD1 is a possible D gene (6 bases). The germline gives CDR1 LNHNV, CDR2 YYDKDF (reference sequence). V was cut by 0 bases and J by 1 base, with 12 bases left in between. This CDR3 comprises 16 residues. The DNA for the CDR3 is TGTGCCACCAGCAGAGATCGCAGGGGCTTCCAAGAGACCCAGTACTTC. Its protein is CATSRDRRGFQETQYF.

J is TRBJ1-2 and V is TRBV29-1; 9 bases are shared with TRBD1. Unmatched junction bases numbered 15, after V lost 6 bases and J lost 4 bases. The germline V gene has CDR1 SQVTM and CDR2 ANQGSEA. The CDR3 sequence is 16 residues long. The CDR3 region is CSVDTISGTGTYGYTF. The DNA of the CDR3 is TGCAGCGTAGACACCATTTCTGGGACAGGGACCTATGGCTACACCTTC.

This rearrangement joins TRBV10-3 to TRBJ2-7, with a weak D call TRBD2 (5 bases). Germline CDR1 reads ENHRY; CDR2 reads SYGVKD. V lost 6 bases and J 6 bases, leaving 9 bases between the germline ends. The CDR3 is 11 amino acids. The CDR3 loop reads CAISDGVEQYF. CDR3 bases: TGTGCCATCAGCGACGGGGTCGAGCAGTACTTC.

The chain links TRBV5-1 to TRBJ1-2; weak D call: TRBD1 (6 bases). V dropped 0 bases and J dropped 6 bases, with 12 bases sitting between them. The germline gives CDR1 SGHRS, CDR2 YFSETQ. The CDR3 has 14 residues. CDR3 loop: CASSLEGGFDGYTF. Written as DNA, the CDR3 is TGCGCCAGCAGCTTGGAGGGGGGTTTTGATGGCTACACCTTC. Supplemented by reference TRBV5-1 and TRBJ1-2, the full variable domain reads KAGVTQTPRYLIKTRGQQVTLSCSPISGHRSVSWYQQTPGQGLQFLFEYFSETQRNKGNFPGRFSGRQFSNSRSEMNVSTLELGDSALYLCASSLEGGFDGYTFGSGTRLTVV.

The CDR3 region is CASSDGATRDDSYEQYF. CDR3 bases: TGTGCCAGCAGTGACGGCGCAACCCGGGACGACTCCTACGAGCAGTACTTC. This chain uses TRBV6-4 with TRBJ2-7, with D perhaps matching TRBD1 or TRBD2 (5 bases each). The V and J ends lost 2 bases and 0 bases respectively, with 17 bases between them. Germline loops: CDR1 MRHNA, CDR2 SNTAGT. The CDR3 has 17 amino acids.

V and J are TRBV5-4 and TRBJ2-1; 13 bases agree with TRBD2. Trimming removed 4 bases from V and 3 bases from J; junction bases left unmatched: 4. This CDR3 contains 16 residues. The germline V gene encodes CDR1 SGHNT and CDR2 YYREEE (reference sequence). The CDR3, as DNA: TGTGCCAGCAGCCACGGACTAGCGGGAGACTACAATGAGCAGTTCTTC. This translates into CASSHGLAGDYNEQFF.

The chain has TRBV27 and TRBJ1-3, with D possibly TRBD1 on 5 matching bases. The V and J ends lost 7 bases and 0 bases respectively, with 13 bases between them. CDR1 and CDR2 (germline): MNHEY, SMNVEV (reference sequence). The CDR3 consists of 15 residues. In nucleotides, the CDR3 is TGTGCCAGCATGCCTTGGGGACTCTCTGGAAACACCATATATTTT. It encodes CASMPWGLSGNTIYF.

The chain employs TRBV19 and TRBJ2-1; 8 nucleotides line up with TRBD2. Looked up from germline, CDR1 is LNHDA and CDR2 is SQIVND (reference sequence). This CDR3 comprises 15 residues. V lost 2 bases, J lost 4 bases, and 4 bases stayed unmatched. Here the CDR3 DNA reads TGTGCCAGTAGTATACGGGAGGGCCCTTACAATGAGCAGTTCTTC. Protein sequence: CASSIREGPYNEQFF.

This rearrangement joins TRBV4-2 to TRBJ1-4; D gene unclear. CDR3 length equals 16 residues. The germline V gene has CDR1 LGHNA and CDR2 YNFKEQ. Trimming stripped 4 bases from V and 0 bases from J, with 12 bases between. The CDR3 bases are TGTGCCAGCAGCCCCACCCAATTAGCAACTAATGAAAAACTGTTTTTT. Translated, it gives CASSPTQLATNEKLFF.

The rearrangement links TRBV27 to TRBJ1-2; no reliable D call. CDR1 is MNHEY, CDR2 SMNVEV, per germline (reference sequence). V dropped 6 bases and J dropped 0 bases, with 8 bases sitting between them. The CDR3 loop spans 13 amino acids. The CDR3 coding sequence is TGTGCCAGCAGCCCAAAAGCTAACTATGGCTACACCTTC. Amino acids: CASSPKANYGYTF.

The chain recombines TRBV25-1 with TRBJ2-3; D is uncertain. Looked up from germline, CDR1 is MGHDK and CDR2 is SYGVNS. The CDR3 consists of 12 residues. V was trimmed by 5 bases and J by 8 bases, leaving 11 bases between them. For the CDR3, the DNA is TGTGCCAGCAGTCCTACGTGGGGTACGCAGTATTTT. The encoded protein is CASSPTWGTQYF.

This chain connects TRBV2 to TRBJ2-4; 9 nucleotides align to TRBD1. The germline V gene has CDR1 SNHLY and CDR2 FYNNEI. The CDR3 loop spans 15 amino acids. J gave up 5 bases and V 6 bases, and 8 bases lay outside the gene matches. CDR3 DNA: TGTGCCAGCAGGTCAGAGACAGGGGGGCAAAACATTCAGTACTTC. Its protein product is CASRSETGGQNIQYF.

The V call is TRBV5-4, the J call TRBJ2-1; 8 nucleotides match TRBD2. CDR3 length equals 14 residues. V was clipped by 0 bases and J by 9 bases; unmatched bases: 5. Germline loops: CDR1 SGHNT, CDR2 YYREEE (reference sequence). CDR3 nucleotide sequence: TGTGCCAGCAGCTTGGGGGGACTAGAAGGTGAGCAGTTCTTC. Protein: CASSLGGLEGEQFF.

The CDR3, as DNA: TGTGCCAGTGATACTAGCGGGAGTACTGGGGCCAACGTCCTGACTTTC. Protein product: CASDTSGSTGANVLTF. This chain joins TRBV19 and TRBJ2-6; 11 bases line up with TRBD2. CDR1 and CDR2 from the germline V gene are LNHDA and SQIVND (reference sequence). CDR3 length: 16 residues. Trimming at V came to 8 bases and at J to 2 bases, leaving 5 bases not matched to a gene.